This T cell receptor beta chain was sequenced for a study of spatial heterogeneity in lung cancer. The wider study: Each time, sequencing found more beta-chain sequences than alpha-chain sequences. Study conclusions and caveats: Expanded tumor TCRs that were ubiquitous appeared in blood more at resection than follow-up.

Each CDR3 protein gets one entry after TCRdb re-called the 5' RACE reads with MiXCR. The data show 90,000 or so distinct CDR3 sequences, with 7% to 9% seen just once and 6.9% held by the top ten. The CDR3 totals 10 residues. Germline values: CDR1 LGHDT, CDR2 YNNKEL (reference sequence). The sample's time point: sample taken at primary tumor resection. Whole RNA obtained from tumor, nontumor lung or frozen PBMC underwent sequencing without sorting. With respect to this clonotype: Its specificity is unknown. A junction end diverges from the germline sequence, so it may reflect a read error.

This material consisted of PBMCs, taken at surgery. This sequence joins TRBV3-1 and TRBJ2-1; D remains ambiguous. The origin of this receptor is a male donor with early-stage non-small cell lung cancer. CDR3 amino acids: CASSQVTYHF. The DNA for the CDR3 is TGTGCCAGCAGCCAAGTAACCTACCACTTC.